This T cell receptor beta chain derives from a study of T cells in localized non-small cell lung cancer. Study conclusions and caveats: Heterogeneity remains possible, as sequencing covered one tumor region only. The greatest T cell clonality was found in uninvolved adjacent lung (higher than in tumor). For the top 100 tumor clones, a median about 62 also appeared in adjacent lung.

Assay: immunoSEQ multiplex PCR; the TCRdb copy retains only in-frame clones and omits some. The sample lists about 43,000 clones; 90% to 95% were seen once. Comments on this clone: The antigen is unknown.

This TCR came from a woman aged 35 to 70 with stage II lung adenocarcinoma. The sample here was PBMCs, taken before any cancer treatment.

The CDR3 bases are TGTGCCAGCAGCCTGTGGGCTAGCGGAAACAACGAGCAGTACTTC. Translation gives CASSLWASGNNEQYF. The V gene is TRBV5-4, the J gene TRBJ2-7, with 7 nucleotides matching TRBD2. CDR1 is SGHNT, CDR2 YYREEE, per germline (reference sequence). The ends lost 4 bases at V and 5 bases at J; junction bases unmatched: 12. The CDR3 length is 15 residues. Based on the CDR3 plus reference TRBV5-4 and TRBJ2-7, the full variable domain is ETGVTQSPTHLIKTRGQQVTLRCSSQSGHNTVSWYQQALGQGPQFIFQYYREEENGRGNFPPRFSGLQFPNYSSELNVNALELDDSALYLCASSLWASGNNEQYFGPGTRLTVT.